This is a list of T cell receptor beta chains from one sample in a study of Ad26.COV2.S vaccination and SARS-CoV-2 variants. Profiling relied on immunoSEQ multiplex PCR, and the TCRdb table lists in-frame clones only, not all of them. The data contain a few hundred thousand clones, roughly four fifths of them singletons. The sequencing used peripheral blood, collected in a trial of Ad26.COV2.S vaccine versus placebo. The receptors originated from a person aged 18-65 years who received the Ad26.COV2.S COVID-19 vaccine or a placebo. The CDR3 runs from the conserved cysteine through the conserved F or W. A D gene is named only where the DNA matches it firmly. Only some rows state a clone size, as once, few, many or a class for expanded clones.

once	TRBD2	TRBV7-2	TRBJ2-1	TGTGCCAGCAGCCTCGGGGTAGCGGGGCCCGACAATGAGCAGTTCTTC	CASSLGVAGPDNEQFF
-	TRBD2	TRBV7-9	TRBJ2-2	TGTGCCAGCAGCTTAGGAGCGGGAGGGCCCGACGGGGAGCTGTTTTTT	CASSLGAGGPDGELFF
-	TRBD1	TRBV19	TRBJ1-2	TGTGCCAGTAGTACCCGACAGGGGGTTTATGGCTACACCTTC	CASSTRQGVYGYTF
-	TRBD1	TRBV3-1/TRBV3-2	TRBJ1-2	TGTGCCAGCAGCCGGGCCCGGGACAGCGTTAATTATGGCTACACCTTC	CASSRARDSVNYGYTF
-	-	TRBV2	TRBJ1-2	TGTGCCAGCAGTGAAAGCCAGGGAGGGAACTATGGCTACACCTTC	CASSESQGGNYGYTF
few	-	TRBV2	TRBJ2-5	TGTGCCAGCAGTGACCTACAAGAGACCCAGTACTTC	CASSDLQETQYF
-	TRBD2	TRBV6-4	TRBJ2-3	TGTGCCAGCAGTCAATTAGCGGGAGCCACAGATACGCAGTATTTT	CASSQLAGATDTQYF
-	-	TRBV6-5	TRBJ1-1	TGTGCCAGCAGCCGTGTTGAAGCTTTCTTT	CASSRVEAFF
-	-	TRBV7-9	TRBJ1-1	TGTGCCAGCAGCCCGCGTGTTAGGAACACTGAAGCTTTCTTT	CASSPRVRNTEAFF
once	-	TRBV4-1	TRBJ2-7	TGCGCCAGCAGCCAAGTGGGTAGCGAGCAGTACTTC	CASSQVGSEQYF